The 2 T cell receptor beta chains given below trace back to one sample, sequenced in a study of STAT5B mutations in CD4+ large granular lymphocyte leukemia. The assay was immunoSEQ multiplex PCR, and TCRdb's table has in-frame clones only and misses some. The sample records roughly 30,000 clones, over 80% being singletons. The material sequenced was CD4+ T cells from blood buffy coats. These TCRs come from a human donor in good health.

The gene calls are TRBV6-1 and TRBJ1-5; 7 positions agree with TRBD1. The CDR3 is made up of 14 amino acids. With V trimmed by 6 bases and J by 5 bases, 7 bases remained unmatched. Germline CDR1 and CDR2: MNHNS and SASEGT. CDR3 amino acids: CASRQGGADQPQHF. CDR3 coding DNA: TGTGCCAGCAGGCAAGGGGGCGCAGATCAGCCCCAGCATTTT.

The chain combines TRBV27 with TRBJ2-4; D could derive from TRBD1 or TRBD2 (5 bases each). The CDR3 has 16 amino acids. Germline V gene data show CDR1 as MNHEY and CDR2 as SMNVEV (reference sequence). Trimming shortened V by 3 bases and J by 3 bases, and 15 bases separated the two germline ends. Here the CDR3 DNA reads TGTGCCAGCAGTTTGAACTTGGGGGTGGGCAAAAACATTCAGTACTTC. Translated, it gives CASSLNLGVGKNIQYF.